One sample yielded the 14 T cell receptor beta chains listed below, sequenced in a study of CD8+ T cells in alopecia areata (dated by TCRdb to 2017 to 2018). Per the publication, the treatment or condition label means: oral pan-JAK inhibitor, 5-10 mg twice daily. Libraries were made using the immunoSEQ multiplex PCR assay. RNA was extracted from all samples and reverse transcribed into cDNA, which served as template for TCR sequencing. In its TCRdb copy, this immuneACCESS table keeps in-frame sequences only and misses some clones. Where compared with another copy, unresolved V genes explain less than half of these, and the others have no known cause. Here the sample has 150,000 to 200,000 clones; about three fifths occur a single time. The ten largest account for 16% of the sample. The material sequenced was CD4+ T cells sorted from blood, taken at roughly week 58, from a patient treated with tofacitinib. These receptor sequences come from a human donor with alopecia areata.

J is TRBJ1-6 and V is TRBV5-1, with no clear D. Germline V gene sequence: CDR1 SGHRS, CDR2 YFSETQ. V shed 7 bases and J shed 7 bases, with 12 bases lying between them. This CDR3 contains 13 residues. This chain's CDR3 is CASRRASNSPLHF. CDR3 nucleotide sequence: TGCGCCAGCCGACGGGCCTCCAATTCACCCCTCCACTTT.

The chain recombines TRBV29-1 with TRBJ2-5, with D uncertain. The CDR3 length is 14 residues. In germline, CDR1 is SQVTM, CDR2 ANQGSEA. Trimming removed 5 bases from V and 2 bases from J, with 15 bases in between. CDR3 in amino acids: CSVWNERSQETQYF. CDR3 coding DNA: TGCAGCGTTTGGAATGAGCGCTCGCAAGAGACCCAGTACTTC.

The rearrangement links TRBV6-6 to TRBJ2-5; D remains ambiguous. V shed 8 bases and J shed 4 bases, with 8 bases lying between them. The CDR3 has 11 residues. Looked up from germline, CDR1 is MNHNY and CDR2 is SVGAGI (reference sequence). The CDR3 here is CASQSGETQYF. In DNA, the CDR3 is TGTGCCAGCCAATCAGGAGAGACCCAGTACTTC.

The table lists this clone with a few counts. The chain recombines TRBV12-5 with TRBJ2-3; D is unresolved. V shed 5 bases and J shed 6 bases, with 9 bases lying between them. The CDR3 has 12 amino acids. CDR1 is LGHNT, CDR2 FRNRAP, per germline. The chain's CDR3 is CASGLQSDTQYF. The CDR3 region has the DNA TGTGCTAGTGGTCTCCAATCGGATACGCAGTATTTT.

Only one count was recorded for this clone. The rearrangement uses TRBV11-3 and TRBJ2-7; 9 bases agree with TRBD1. CDR1 is SGHNT and CDR2 is YENEEA in the germline V gene. The length of the CDR3 is 15 residues. The ends lost 0 bases at V and 7 bases at J; junction bases unmatched: 7. The CDR3 here is CASSLDRTGVGEQYF. In DNA form, the CDR3 reads TGTGCCAGCAGCTTAGACCGGACAGGGGTGGGGGAGCAGTACTTC.

CDR3 sequence reads: CASSQDPGIGAYEQYF. The CDR3 DNA is TGCGCCAGCAGCCAAGATCCAGGGATCGGGGCCTACGAGCAGTACTTC. The chain combines TRBV4-1 with TRBJ2-7; D might be TRBD1 or TRBD2, each matching 5 bases. Trimming shortened V by 0 bases and J by 2 bases, and 14 bases separated the two germline ends. The CDR3 covers 16 residues. Per the germline V gene, CDR1 is MGHRA and CDR2 is YSYEKL.

This clone was recorded only once. The J gene is TRBJ2-5, the V gene TRBV10-3; a possible D gene is TRBD2 (5 bases). Germline V gene sequence: CDR1 ENHRY, CDR2 SYGVKD. Trimming stripped 3 bases from V and 6 bases from J, with 11 bases between. CDR3 length: 13 residues. Here the CDR3 reads CAISESPGKTQYF. CDR3 bases: TGTGCCATCAGTGAATCTCCGGGAAAGACCCAGTACTTC.

This chain joins TRBV7-9 and TRBJ1-6; no reliable D call. CDR1 SEHNR and CDR2 FQNEAQ come from the germline V gene (reference sequence). The germline V and J ends were trimmed by 5 bases and 9 bases, with 14 bases remaining between them. The CDR3 spans 14 residues. CDR3 sequence (DNA): TGTGCCAGCAGCCCGTCGGGCGGATTTTCACCCCTCCACTTT. It yields the protein CASSPSGGFSPLHF.

In its sample, this clone was seen a few times. This chain joins TRBV29-1 and TRBJ2-7, with unresolved D. The CDR3 loop spans 13 amino acids. Trimming shortened V by 4 bases and J by 3 bases, and 13 bases separated the two germline ends. Germline CDR1 reads SQVTM; CDR2 reads ANQGSEA. Here the CDR3 reads CSVGGLRLYEQYF. CDR3 nucleotide sequence: TGCAGCGTTGGTGGGTTGCGGCTCTACGAGCAGTACTTC.

This clone has just a few counts. The V gene is TRBV10-3, the J gene TRBJ1-2; TRBD1 agrees at 9 bases. Germline CDR1 and CDR2: ENHRY and SYGVKD. V trimming: 7 bases; J trimming: 5 bases; junction bases outside the gene matches: 11. There are 15 residues in the CDR3. This chain's CDR3 is CAINPGQGVGYGYTF. As DNA, the CDR3 is TGTGCCATCAATCCGGGACAGGGTGTGGGGTATGGCTACACCTTC.

The gene calls are TRBV19 and TRBJ2-3; D unresolved. This CDR3 spans 12 amino acids. Per the germline V gene, CDR1 is LNHDA and CDR2 is SQIVND (reference sequence). Trimming took off 3 bases at V and 8 bases at J, with 9 bases between the two ends. CDR3 DNA: TGTGCCAGTAGTATTTCCATCGGTACGCAGTATTTT. It specifies CASSISIGTQYF. Together with reference TRBV19 and TRBJ2-3, the CDR3 gives the full variable domain: DGGITQSPKYLFRKEGQNVTLSCEQNLNHDAMYWYRQDPGQGLRLIYYSQIVNDFQKGDIAEGYSVSREKKESFPLTVTSAQKNPTAFYLCASSISIGTQYFGPGTRLTVL.

This clone was detected a few times. In the same sample, other DNA sequences code for this CDR3. The chain carries TRBV29-1 and TRBJ1-1; D perhaps matches TRBD1 (5 bases). V was pared by 6 bases and J by 0 bases, with 8 bases between. CDR1 is SQVTM, CDR2 ANQGSEA, per germline. The CDR3 loop spans 12 amino acids. CDR3 nucleotide sequence: TGCAGCGTCCAGGGCATGAACACTGAAGCTTTCTTT. Amino acid sequence: CSVQGMNTEAFF.

The chain uses TRBV9 and TRBJ1-2; D unresolved. The ends were cut back, 1 base at V and 8 bases at J, with 21 bases in the middle. Germline V gene sequence: CDR1 SGDLS, CDR2 YYNGEE. The CDR3 totals 16 residues. CDR3 in amino acids: CASSVSPRYPSGGYTF. CDR3 coding DNA: TGTGCCAGCAGCGTAAGTCCCAGGTACCCATCAGGAGGCTACACCTTC.

This clone was picked up one time. The chain couples TRBV5-1 to TRBJ2-5; 7 bases fit TRBD1. V dropped 4 bases and J dropped 3; count of bases not matched to a gene: 3. Germline lookup yields CDR1 SGHRS and CDR2 YFSETQ. This CDR3 has 13 amino acids. As DNA, the CDR3 is TGCGCCAGCAGCCCGGGACAGAAAGAGACCCAGTACTTC. Protein: CASSPGQKETQYF.